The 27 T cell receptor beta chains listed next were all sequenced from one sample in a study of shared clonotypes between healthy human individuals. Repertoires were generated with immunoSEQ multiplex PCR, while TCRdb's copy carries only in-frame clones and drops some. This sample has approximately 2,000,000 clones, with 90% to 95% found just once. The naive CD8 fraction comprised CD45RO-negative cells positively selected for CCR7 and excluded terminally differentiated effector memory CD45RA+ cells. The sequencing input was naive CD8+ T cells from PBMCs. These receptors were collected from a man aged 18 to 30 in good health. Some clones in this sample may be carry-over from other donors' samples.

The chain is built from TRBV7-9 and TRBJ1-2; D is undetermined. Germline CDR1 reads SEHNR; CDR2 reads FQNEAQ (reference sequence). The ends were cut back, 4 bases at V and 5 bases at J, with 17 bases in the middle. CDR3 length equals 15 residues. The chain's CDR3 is CASSYGKDSPYGYTF. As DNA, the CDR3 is TGTGCCAGCAGCTATGGCAAGGATTCACCTTATGGCTACACCTTC.

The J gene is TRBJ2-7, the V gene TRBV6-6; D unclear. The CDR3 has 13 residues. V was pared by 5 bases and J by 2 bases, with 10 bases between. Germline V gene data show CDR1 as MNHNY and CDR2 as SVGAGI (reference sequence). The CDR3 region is CASSMTSPYEQYF. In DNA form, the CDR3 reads TGTGCCAGCAGTATGACCAGCCCCTACGAGCAGTACTTC.

CDR3 region: CASSFGPVTEAFF. CDR3 bases: TGTGCCAGCAGCTTTGGACCTGTCACTGAAGCTTTCTTT. The chain carries TRBV7-9 and TRBJ1-1; D remains unclear. CDR1 is SEHNR and CDR2 is FQNEAQ in the germline V gene (reference sequence). The length of the CDR3 is 13 residues. Between the trimmed V and J ends, which lost 3 bases and 4 bases, there was a span of 9 bases.

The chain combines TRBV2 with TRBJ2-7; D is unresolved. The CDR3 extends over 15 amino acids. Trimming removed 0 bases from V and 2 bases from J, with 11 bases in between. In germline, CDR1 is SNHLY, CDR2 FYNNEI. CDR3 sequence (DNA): TGTGCCAGCAGTGAAGCGCTCGAAGGGCCCTACGAGCAGTACTTC. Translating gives CASSEALEGPYEQYF.

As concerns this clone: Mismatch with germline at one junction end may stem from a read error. CDR3 protein: CASSEAGTAQNIQYF. CDR3 coding DNA: TGTGCCAGCAGTGAAGCCGGGACAGCCCAAAACATTCAGTACTTC. This chain uses TRBV6-1 with TRBJ2-4, with TRBD1 matching 7 bases. There are 15 residues in the CDR3. CDR1 is MNHNS, CDR2 SASEGT, per germline.

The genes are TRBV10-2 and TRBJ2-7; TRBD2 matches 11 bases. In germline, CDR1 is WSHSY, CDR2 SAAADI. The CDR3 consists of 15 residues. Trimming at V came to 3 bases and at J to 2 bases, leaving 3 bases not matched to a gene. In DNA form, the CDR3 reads TGCGCCAGCAGTGATGCTAGCGGGAGGACCTACGAGCAGTACTTC. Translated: CASSDASGRTYEQYF.

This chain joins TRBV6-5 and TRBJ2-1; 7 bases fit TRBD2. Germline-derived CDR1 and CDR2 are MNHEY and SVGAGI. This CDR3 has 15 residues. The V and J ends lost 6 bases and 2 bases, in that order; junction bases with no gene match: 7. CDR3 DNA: TGTGCCAGCAGGGGAGCGGGAACTCCCTACAATGAGCAGTTCTTC. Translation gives CASRGAGTPYNEQFF.

The CDR3 loop is CASGEPYNEQFF. As DNA, the CDR3 is TGTGCCAGCGGGGAGCCCTACAATGAGCAGTTCTTC. The rearrangement links TRBV9 to TRBJ2-1, with TRBD2 as a possible D gene (5 bases). CDR1 and CDR2 (germline): SGDLS, YYNGEE. The CDR3 has 12 residues. The V and J ends lost 7 bases and 2 bases respectively, with 7 bases between them.

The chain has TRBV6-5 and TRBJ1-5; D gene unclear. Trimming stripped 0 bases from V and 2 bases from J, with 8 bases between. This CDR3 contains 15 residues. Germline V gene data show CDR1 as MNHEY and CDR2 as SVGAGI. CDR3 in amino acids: CASSYSGQRNQPQHF. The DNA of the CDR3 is TGTGCCAGCAGTTACTCAGGTCAGCGCAATCAGCCCCAGCATTTT.

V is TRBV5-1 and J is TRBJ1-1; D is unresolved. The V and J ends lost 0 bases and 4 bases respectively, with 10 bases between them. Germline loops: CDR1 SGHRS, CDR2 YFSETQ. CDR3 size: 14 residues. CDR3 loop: CASSLESGATEAFF. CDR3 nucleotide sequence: TGCGCCAGCAGCTTGGAGAGCGGCGCCACTGAAGCTTTCTTT.

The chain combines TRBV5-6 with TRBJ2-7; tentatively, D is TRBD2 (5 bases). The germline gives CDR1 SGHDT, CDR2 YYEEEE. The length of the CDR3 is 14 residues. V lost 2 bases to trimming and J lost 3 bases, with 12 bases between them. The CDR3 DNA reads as TGTGCCAGCAGCTTACTCGGGGTCCTCTACGAGCAGTACTTC. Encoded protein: CASSLLGVLYEQYF.

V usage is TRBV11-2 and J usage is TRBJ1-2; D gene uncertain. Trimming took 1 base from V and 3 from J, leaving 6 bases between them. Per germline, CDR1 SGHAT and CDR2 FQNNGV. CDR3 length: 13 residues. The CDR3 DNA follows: TGTGCCAGCAGCTTAGTACGGGACTATGGCTACACCTTC. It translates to CASSLVRDYGYTF.

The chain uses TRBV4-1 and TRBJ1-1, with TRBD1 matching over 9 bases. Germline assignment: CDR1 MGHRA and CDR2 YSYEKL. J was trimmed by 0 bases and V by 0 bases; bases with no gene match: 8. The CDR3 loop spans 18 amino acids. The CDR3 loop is CASSQETGQGLMNTEAFF. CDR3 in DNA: TGCGCCAGCAGCCAAGAAACGGGACAGGGCCTTATGAACACTGAAGCTTTCTTT.

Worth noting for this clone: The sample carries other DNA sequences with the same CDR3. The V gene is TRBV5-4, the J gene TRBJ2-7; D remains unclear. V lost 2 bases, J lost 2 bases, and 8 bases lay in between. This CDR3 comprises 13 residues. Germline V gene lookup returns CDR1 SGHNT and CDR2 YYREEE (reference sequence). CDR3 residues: CASSFGPTYEQYF. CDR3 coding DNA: TGTGCCAGCAGCTTCGGACCTACCTACGAGCAGTACTTC.

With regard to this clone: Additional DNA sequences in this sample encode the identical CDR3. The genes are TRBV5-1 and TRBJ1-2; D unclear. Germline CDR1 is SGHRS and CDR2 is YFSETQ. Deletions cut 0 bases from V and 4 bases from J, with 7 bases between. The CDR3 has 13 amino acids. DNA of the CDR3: TGCGCCAGCAGCTTGGGAGCGGGCTATGGCTACACCTTC. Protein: CASSLGAGYGYTF.

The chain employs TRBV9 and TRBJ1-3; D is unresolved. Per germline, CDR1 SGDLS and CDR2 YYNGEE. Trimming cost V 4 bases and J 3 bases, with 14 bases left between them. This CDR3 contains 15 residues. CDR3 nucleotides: TGTGCCAGCAGCCAAAGCCATGTCCTTGGAAACACCATATATTTT. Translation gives CASSQSHVLGNTIYF. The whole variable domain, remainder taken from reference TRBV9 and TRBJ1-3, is DSGVTQTPKHLITATGQRVTLRCSPRSGDLSVYWYQQSLDQGLQFLIQYYNGEERAKGNILERFSAQQFPDLHSELNLSSLELGDSALYFCASSQSHVLGNTIYFGEGSWLTVV.

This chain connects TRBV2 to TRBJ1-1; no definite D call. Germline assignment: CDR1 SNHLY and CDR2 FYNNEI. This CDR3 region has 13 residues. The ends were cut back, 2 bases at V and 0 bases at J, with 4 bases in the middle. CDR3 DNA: TGTGCCAGCAGTGAAACACTGAACACTGAAGCTTTCTTT. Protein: CASSETLNTEAFF. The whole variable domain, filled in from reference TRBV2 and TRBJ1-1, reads EPEVTQTPSHQVTQMGQEVILRCVPISNHLYFYWYRQILGQKVEFLVSFYNNEISEKSEIFDDQFSVERPDGSNFTLKIRSTKLEDSAMYFCASSETLNTEAFFGQGTRLTVV.

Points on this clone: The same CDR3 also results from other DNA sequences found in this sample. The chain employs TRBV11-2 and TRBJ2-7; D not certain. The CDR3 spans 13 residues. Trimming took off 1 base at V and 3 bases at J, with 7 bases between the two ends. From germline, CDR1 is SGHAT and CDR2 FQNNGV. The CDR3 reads CASSLAPSYEQYF. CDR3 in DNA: TGTGCCAGCAGCTTAGCCCCCAGCTACGAGCAGTACTTC.

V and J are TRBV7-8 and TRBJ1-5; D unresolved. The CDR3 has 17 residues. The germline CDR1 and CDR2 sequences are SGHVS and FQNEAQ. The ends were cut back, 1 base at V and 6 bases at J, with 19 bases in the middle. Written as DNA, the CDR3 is TGTGCCAGCAGCTTAGATAAGTTAAGCGGATTCGGTCAGCCCCAGCATTTT. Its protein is CASSLDKLSGFGQPQHF.

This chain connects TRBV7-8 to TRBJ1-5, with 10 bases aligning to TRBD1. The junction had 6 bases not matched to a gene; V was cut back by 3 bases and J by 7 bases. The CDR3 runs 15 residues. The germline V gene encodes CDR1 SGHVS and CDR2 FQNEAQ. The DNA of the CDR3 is TGTGCCAGCAGCTTGACAGGGGGCGCGGGCCAGCCCCAGCATTTT. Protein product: CASSLTGGAGQPQHF.

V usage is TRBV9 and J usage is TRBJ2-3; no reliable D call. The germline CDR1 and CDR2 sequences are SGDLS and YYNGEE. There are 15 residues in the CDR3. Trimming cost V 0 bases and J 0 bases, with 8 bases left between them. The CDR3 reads CASSVGLSSTDTQYF. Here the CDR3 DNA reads TGTGCCAGCAGCGTAGGGTTGTCTAGCACAGATACGCAGTATTTT. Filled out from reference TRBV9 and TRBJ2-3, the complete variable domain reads DSGVTQTPKHLITATGQRVTLRCSPRSGDLSVYWYQQSLDQGLQFLIQYYNGEERAKGNILERFSAQQFPDLHSELNLSSLELGDSALYFCASSVGLSSTDTQYFGPGTRLTVL.

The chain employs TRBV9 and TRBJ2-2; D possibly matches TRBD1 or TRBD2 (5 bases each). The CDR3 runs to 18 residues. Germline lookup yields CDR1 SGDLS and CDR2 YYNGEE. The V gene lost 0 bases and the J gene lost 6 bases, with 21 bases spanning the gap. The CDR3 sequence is CASSVVSGTGTVAGELFF. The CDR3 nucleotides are TGTGCCAGCAGCGTAGTTTCGGGCACGGGGACGGTGGCCGGGGAGCTGTTTTTT. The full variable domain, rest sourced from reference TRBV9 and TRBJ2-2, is DSGVTQTPKHLITATGQRVTLRCSPRSGDLSVYWYQQSLDQGLQFLIQYYNGEERAKGNILERFSAQQFPDLHSELNLSSLELGDSALYFCASSVVSGTGTVAGELFFGEGSRLTVL.

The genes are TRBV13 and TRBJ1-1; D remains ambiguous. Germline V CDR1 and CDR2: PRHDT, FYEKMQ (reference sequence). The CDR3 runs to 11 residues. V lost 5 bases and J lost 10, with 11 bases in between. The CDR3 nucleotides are TGTGCCAGCAGCGGTGATCGGGGAGCTTTCTTT. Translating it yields CASSGDRGAFF.

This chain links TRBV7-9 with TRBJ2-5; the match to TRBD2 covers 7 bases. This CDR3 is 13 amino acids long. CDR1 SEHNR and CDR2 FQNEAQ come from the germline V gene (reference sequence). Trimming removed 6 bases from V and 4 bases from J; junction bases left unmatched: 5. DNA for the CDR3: TGTGCCAGCAGTCGACGACTAGCAGAGACCCAGTACTTC. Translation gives CASSRRLAETQYF. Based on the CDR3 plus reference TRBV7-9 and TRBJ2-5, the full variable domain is DTGVSQNPRHKITKRGQNVTFRCDPISEHNRLYWYRQTLGQGPEFLTYFQNEAQLEKSRLLSDRFSAERPKGSFSTLEIQRTEQGDSAMYLCASSRRLAETQYFGPGTRLLVL.

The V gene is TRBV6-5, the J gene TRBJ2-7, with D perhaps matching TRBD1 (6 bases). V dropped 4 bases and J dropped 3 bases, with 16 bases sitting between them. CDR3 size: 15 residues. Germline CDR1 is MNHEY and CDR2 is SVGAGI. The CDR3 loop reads CASSFPQQGNYEQYF. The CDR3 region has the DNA TGTGCCAGCAGTTTCCCTCAACAGGGTAACTACGAGCAGTACTTC.

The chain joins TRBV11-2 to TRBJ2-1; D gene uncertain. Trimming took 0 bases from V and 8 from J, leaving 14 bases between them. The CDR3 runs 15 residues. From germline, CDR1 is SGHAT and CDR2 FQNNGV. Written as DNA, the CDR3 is TGTGCCAGCAGCTTAGATCTGGGAAACCCCCATGAGCAGTTCTTC. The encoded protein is CASSLDLGNPHEQFF.

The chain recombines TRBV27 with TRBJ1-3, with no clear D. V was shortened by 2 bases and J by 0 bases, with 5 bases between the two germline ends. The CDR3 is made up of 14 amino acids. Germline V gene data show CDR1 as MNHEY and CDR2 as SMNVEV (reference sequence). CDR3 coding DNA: TGTGCCAGCAGTTTAGGTCGCTCTGGAAACACCATATATTTT. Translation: CASSLGRSGNTIYF.